This T cell receptor (beta chain) originates from a study of blood T cell repertoires in COVID-19. As for the study in general: Specimens from acute and convalescent COVID-19 originated in the United States, Italy and Spain. Sources were T cells, B-cell-depleted T cells, or PBMCs; the material itself was cDNA or gDNA.

Source study methods: Reference gene primer amplification in the assay estimated nucleated cell counts. Measured with immunoSEQ multiplex PCR; TCRdb has only the in-frame clones, and not every one. The DNA gave D and trimming, while V, J and clone size come from that table. Seen here are around 80,000 clones, around 83% observed once, and the top ten hold roughly 9%. The germline gives CDR1 MNHEY, CDR2 SMNVEV (reference sequence). The CDR3 sequence is 16 residues long. V lost 8 bases and J lost 3; bases outside the gene matches: 12. The material sequenced was peripheral blood. The sequence was obtained from a human donor in a cohort sampled during active COVID-19. The chain joins TRBV27 to TRBJ2-3; 9 nucleotides match TRBD1. The CDR3 region has the DNA TGTGCCAGCTCCTCCCGGGGACAGGGCTTTACAGATACGCAGTATTTT. This codes for CASSSRGQGFTDTQYF.